This T cell receptor (beta chain) was identified in a study of CD8 T cells in ankylosing spondylitis. Study outcomes and limitations: Made up of eight or nine highly homologous variants, a TCR beta motif appeared characteristic of ankylosing spondylitis blood.

Quantitative 5'-RACE with molecular barcodes generated TCR beta libraries. TCRdb analysed the 5' RACE reads with MiXCR anew, one entry per CDR3 protein. This table holds about 500,000 distinct CDR3 sequences, about an eighth found once. About this clonotype itself: Its cognate antigen is unknown.

V gave up 6 bases and J gave up 6 bases; unmatched junction bases: 8. The length of the CDR3 is 15 residues. Germline lookup yields CDR1 DFQATT and CDR2 SNEGSKA (reference sequence). The V call is TRBV20-1, the J call TRBJ2-3; 14 nucleotides agree with TRBD2. This receptor was obtained from a male donor with ankylosing spondylitis. Sequencing used blood, either unsorted or a sorted T cell fraction (not recorded which). The CDR3 nucleotides read TGCAGTGCCAAGGGACTAGCGGGAGTGCGGGATACGCAGTATTTT. Protein: CSAKGLAGVRDTQYF.